One sample yielded the 18 T cell receptor beta chains listed below, sequenced in a study of cytomegalovirus exposure and HLA in healthy donors. The study ran its PCR with 60 Vbeta and 13 Jbeta primers. This table comes from immunoSEQ multiplex PCR, and its TCRdb copy is limited to in-frame clones, with some not included. The table has roughly 120,000 clones, approximately 8.7% seen once; the top ten hold 5.5%. Specimen: PBMCs. The source is a man between 35 and 55 years old in good health and CMV-seronegative.

The CDR3 DNA reads as TGCAGCGTTGAAGATCGGAGGTATGGCTACACCTTC. Protein product: CSVEDRRYGYTF. J is TRBJ1-2 and V is TRBV29-1; D is unclear. Germline CDR1 SQVTM, CDR2 ANQGSEA. V was clipped by 0 bases and J by 5 bases, with 7 bases between them. The CDR3 runs to 12 residues.

V usage is TRBV19 and J usage is TRBJ1-1; D is ambiguous. Deletions cut 7 bases from V and 0 bases from J, with 12 bases between. This CDR3 has 14 residues. Looked up from germline, CDR1 is LNHDA and CDR2 is SQIVND (reference sequence). CDR3 DNA sequence: TGTGCCAGTAATCAGAGACACCTGAACACTGAAGCTTTCTTT. Translation gives CASNQRHLNTEAFF.

The table lists this clone with a few counts. This chain links TRBV13 with TRBJ2-1, with D perhaps matching TRBD1 (5 bases). This CDR3 comprises 14 residues. Germline assignment: CDR1 PRHDT and CDR2 FYEKMQ (reference sequence). Trimming took off 5 bases at V and 9 bases at J, with 17 bases between the two ends. CDR3 in amino acids: CASSNRLGAGEQFF. The CDR3 DNA reads as TGTGCCAGCAGCAACCGTTTAGGGGCAGGTGAGCAGTTCTTC.

This clone was found a few times. This chain uses TRBV5-8 with TRBJ2-5; no clear D. Trimming left V 2 bases short and J 6 bases short, with 8 bases between. The germline CDR1 and CDR2 sequences are SGHTS and YDEGEE. The CDR3 loop spans 12 amino acids. CDR3 protein: CASSLGAKTQYF. The CDR3 nucleotides read TGTGCCAGCAGCTTAGGAGCTAAGACCCAGTACTTC.

J is TRBJ1-1 and V is TRBV1; TRBD1, the table's D call, lacks a check against the DNA. TRBV1 has pseudogene status. The CDR3 has 13 residues. The CDR3 nucleotides read TGCACCAGCAACAGGGGTGTCGGCACTGAAGCTTTCTTT. It codes for CTSNRGVGTEAFF.

The rearrangement joins TRBV9 to TRBJ1-3; a possible D gene is TRBD1 (6 bases). This CDR3 region has 16 residues. V shed 3 bases and J shed 0 bases, with 13 bases lying between them. Germline loops: CDR1 SGDLS, CDR2 YYNGEE. CDR3 in amino acids: CASSDDRRFSGNTIYF. In DNA form, the CDR3 reads TGTGCCAGCAGCGACGACAGGAGATTCTCTGGAAACACCATATATTTT.

This rearrangement joins TRBV5-6 to TRBJ1-4, with no clear D. V dropped 4 bases and J dropped 0 bases, with 7 bases sitting between them. Germline CDR1 SGHDT, CDR2 YYEEEE. CDR3 size: 14 residues. The CDR3: CASSIQTTNEKLFF. In nucleotides, the CDR3 is TGTGCCAGCAGCATACAGACAACTAATGAAAAACTGTTTTTT.

This clone was seen more than once but under ten times. The V and J genes are TRBV6-1 and TRBJ2-7; unclear D gene. Trimming removed 2 bases at V and 6 bases at J, with 8 bases between. This CDR3 has 12 residues. Per the germline V gene, CDR1 is MNHNS and CDR2 is SASEGT. The DNA for the CDR3 is TGTGCCAGCAGTGAAATGGCAGGCGAGCAGTACTTC. Translation gives CASSEMAGEQYF.

This clone was seen a handful of times. The chain employs TRBV2 and TRBJ1-6, with D unresolved. The germline gives CDR1 SNHLY, CDR2 FYNNEI. The CDR3 has 14 amino acids. V dropped 6 bases and J dropped 6 bases, with 12 bases sitting between them. CDR3: CASRGGSSNSPLHF. The CDR3 nucleotides are TGTGCCAGCAGAGGAGGCAGCAGTAATTCACCCCTCCACTTT.

The chain couples TRBV4-3 to TRBJ2-3; the D gene is possibly TRBD2 (5 bases). The length of the CDR3 is 13 residues. In germline, CDR1 is LGHNA, CDR2 YSLEER. The germline V and J ends were trimmed by 4 bases and 6 bases, with 11 bases remaining between them. The DNA of the CDR3 is TGCGCCAGCAGCCGACTAAGTTCGGATACGCAGTATTTT. It yields the protein CASSRLSSDTQYF.

The chain uses TRBV6-5 and TRBJ2-7; tentatively, D is TRBD1 (5 bases). The CDR3 length is 15 residues. Per germline, CDR1 MNHEY and CDR2 SVGAGI. Deletions cut 6 bases from V and 3 bases from J, with 18 bases between. Here the CDR3 reads CASSPRRDSLYEQYF. The DNA for the CDR3 is TGTGCCAGCAGCCCAAGACGAGACAGCCTCTACGAGCAGTACTTC.

The rearrangement joins TRBV19 to TRBJ1-1; TRBD1 agrees at 10 bases. Unmatched junction bases numbered 7, after V lost 5 bases and J lost 4 bases. CDR3 length: 15 residues. Germline CDR1 reads LNHDA; CDR2 reads SQIVND (reference sequence). The CDR3 sequence: CASSAGDRGITEAFF. The CDR3 region has the DNA TGTGCCAGTAGTGCAGGGGACAGGGGTATCACTGAAGCTTTCTTT.

This chain uses TRBV7-2 with TRBJ1-6; TRBD1 matches at 8 bases. The V and J ends lost 5 bases and 10 bases, in that order; junction bases with no gene match: 7. Germline CDR1 is SGHTA and CDR2 is FQGNSA. The CDR3 has 14 residues. The DNA for the CDR3 is TGTGCCAGCAGCCCGGGACAGGTCGGATCACCCCTCCACTTT. Its protein product is CASSPGQVGSPLHF.

This clone was counted a few times. V gene TRBV5-1 combines with J gene TRBJ1-2, with 9 bases fitting TRBD1. J gave up 3 bases and V 0 bases, and 3 bases lay outside the gene matches. Germline V gene sequence: CDR1 SGHRS, CDR2 YFSETQ. This CDR3 comprises 15 residues. The CDR3 spells CASSLGTGDDYGYTF. The CDR3 nucleotides are TGCGCCAGCAGCTTGGGGACAGGGGACGACTATGGCTACACCTTC.

The chain has TRBV4-1 and TRBJ2-7, with D hard to call. Germline loops: CDR1 MGHRA, CDR2 YSYEKL. The germline V and J ends were trimmed by 1 base and 2 bases, with 12 bases remaining between them. The CDR3 length is 15 residues. The CDR3 sequence: CASSQGIDTAYEQYF. The CDR3 DNA follows: TGCGCCAGCAGCCAAGGGATAGACACCGCCTACGAGCAGTACTTC.

This clone was observed a handful of times. The rearrangement joins TRBV5-1 to TRBJ1-1; D is unresolved. The germline V and J ends were trimmed by 2 bases and 0 bases, with 11 bases remaining between them. The CDR3 loop spans 15 amino acids. The germline V gene encodes CDR1 SGHRS and CDR2 YFSETQ. DNA of the CDR3: TGCGCCAGCAGCTTAGATTACCCTATGAACACTGAAGCTTTCTTT. This encodes CASSLDYPMNTEAFF.

Only a few counts were recorded for this clone. The rearrangement links TRBV7-8 to TRBJ1-1, with 10 bases lining up with TRBD1. V lost 0 bases to trimming and J lost 0 bases; unmatched junction nucleotides: 4. The CDR3 contains 17 residues. CDR1 and CDR2 (germline): SGHVS, FQNEAQ. The CDR3 is CASSLARTGGLNTEAFF. CDR3 nucleotides: TGTGCCAGCAGCTTAGCGAGGACAGGGGGTTTGAACACTGAAGCTTTCTTT.

The table lists this clone with a few counts. V and J are TRBV18 and TRBJ1-2; 12 bases fit TRBD1. This CDR3 region has 16 residues. V lost 6 bases, J lost 7 bases, and 12 bases stayed unmatched. Germline V gene sequence: CDR1 KGHSH, CDR2 LQKENI. Written as DNA, the CDR3 is TGTGCCAGCTCCCTAACTCCGGGACAGGGGGCGCGTGGCTACACCTTC. The encoded protein is CASSLTPGQGARGYTF.